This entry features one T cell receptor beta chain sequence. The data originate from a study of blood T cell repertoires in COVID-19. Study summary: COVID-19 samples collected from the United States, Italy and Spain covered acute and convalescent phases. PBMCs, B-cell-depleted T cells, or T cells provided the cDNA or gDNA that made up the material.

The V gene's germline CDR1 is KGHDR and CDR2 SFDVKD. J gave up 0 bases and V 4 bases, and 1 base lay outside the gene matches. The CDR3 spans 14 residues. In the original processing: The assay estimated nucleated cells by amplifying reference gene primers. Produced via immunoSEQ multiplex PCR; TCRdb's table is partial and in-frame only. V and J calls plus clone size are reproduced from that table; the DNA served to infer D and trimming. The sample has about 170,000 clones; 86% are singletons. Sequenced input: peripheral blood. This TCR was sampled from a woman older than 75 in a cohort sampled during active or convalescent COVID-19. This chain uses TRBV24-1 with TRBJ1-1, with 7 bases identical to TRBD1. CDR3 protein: CATSEGGVNTEAFF. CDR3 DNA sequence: TGTGCCACCAGTGAAGGGGGCGTGAACACTGAAGCTTTCTTT.